This T cell receptor beta chain was found in a study of T cells in Graves' hyperthyroidism and ophthalmopathy. Trimming shortened V by 1 base and J by 4 bases, and 11 bases separated the two germline ends. From germline, CDR1 is SGHTA and CDR2 FQGNSA. CDR3 size: 16 residues. Broader study findings: Among clonotypes expanded in thyroid above 0.001, most were also found in blood. Separation of ophthalmopathy from stable hyperthyroidism was achieved by a 13 V-J model.

RNA transcripts provided the source from which TCR beta CDR3 regions were amplified. First-round RT-PCR with HTBI primers amplified the TCR CDR3 region. TCRdb re-called the multiplex PCR reads through MiXCR, storing one row per CDR3 protein. The sample lists hundreds of thousands of distinct CDR3 sequences; under 45% were seen once. Graves' hyperthyroidism showing no ophthalmopathy progression within 18 months was considered stable. The diagnostic basis comprised clinical symptoms, serum thyroxine and TRAb, thyroid ultrasound and orbital computed tomography. Of note for this clonotype: The antigen is not known.

The clonotype originates from a woman aged 35 to 49 with Graves' hyperthyroidism. Sequencing used blood. The rearrangement uses TRBV7-2 and TRBJ2-6; possible D gene TRBD1, 6 bases. The CDR3 sequence: CASSLVAGVGANVLTF. CDR3 nucleotide sequence: TGTGCCAGCAGCTTAGTTGCAGGGGTCGGGGCCAACGTCCTGACTTTC. Drawing the rest from reference TRBV7-2 and TRBJ2-6, the complete variable domain is GAGVSQSPSNKVTEKGKDVELRCDPISGHTALYWYRQSLGQGLEFLIYFQGNSAPDKSGLPSDRFSAERTGGSVSTLTIQRTQQEDSAVYLCASSLVAGVGANVLTFGAGSRLTVL.